The 13 T cell receptor beta chains reported below all come from one sample, sequenced in a study of cytomegalovirus exposure and HLA in healthy donors. Repertoires were generated with immunoSEQ multiplex PCR, while TCRdb's copy carries only in-frame clones and drops some. The sample shows some 160,000 clones, 88% of them seen only once. Sequences were obtained from PBMCs. Receptors originate from a man in his late teens or twenties in good health and CMV-seronegative.

This clone was picked up a small number of times. This chain connects TRBV2 to TRBJ1-5, with TRBD1 as a possible D gene (6 bases). The germline V gene has CDR1 SNHLY and CDR2 FYNNEI. CDR3 length equals 16 residues. The V gene lost 4 bases and the J gene lost 6 bases, with 19 bases spanning the gap. CDR3 region: CASSGWGQLTLQPQHF. The CDR3 DNA is TGTGCCAGCAGTGGATGGGGGCAACTTACCCTTCAGCCCCAGCATTTT.

This chain links TRBV11-2 with TRBJ2-3, with 12 bases that match TRBD1. The CDR3 spans 16 residues. V lost 2 bases to trimming and J lost 8 bases; unmatched junction nucleotides: 8. Looked up from germline, CDR1 is SGHAT and CDR2 is FQNNGV. The CDR3 nucleotides read TGTGCCAGCAGCTTATCGGGACAGGGGGCCGAGGGTACGCAGTATTTT. Translated: CASSLSGQGAEGTQYF.

The chain uses TRBV19 and TRBJ1-5; no firm D call. CDR1 and CDR2 from the germline V gene are LNHDA and SQIVND (reference sequence). The CDR3 runs to 15 residues. With 3 bases removed from V and 1 base from J, the gap between germline ends came to 10 bases. In DNA, the CDR3 is TGTGCCAGTAGTATGAACGGTGAGAGCAATCAGCCCCAGCATTTT. Its protein product is CASSMNGESNQPQHF.

The table lists this clone with a count of one. The rearrangement uses TRBV4-1 and TRBJ2-2, with 9 bases aligning to TRBD2. The germline V gene encodes CDR1 MGHRA and CDR2 YSYEKL. The CDR3 totals 20 residues. Trimming took 0 bases from V and 4 from J; bases not matched to a gene: 15. The CDR3 loop is CASSQDVSSGRTPGTGELFF. The DNA for the CDR3 is TGCGCCAGCAGCCAAGATGTGTCAAGCGGGAGGACCCCCGGCACCGGGGAGCTGTTTTTT.

The chain carries TRBV6-5 and TRBJ2-1; D is ambiguous. V lost 1 base, J lost 9 bases, and 7 bases lay in between. This CDR3 spans 12 amino acids. The germline gives CDR1 MNHEY, CDR2 SVGAGI. CDR3 nucleotides: TGTGCCAGCAGTTACTGTGGCGGTGAGCAGTTCTTC. Encoded protein: CASSYCGGEQFF.

V gene TRBV28 combines with J gene TRBJ2-7, with 8 bases aligning to TRBD1. V trimming: 4 bases; J trimming: 12 bases; junction bases outside the gene matches: 17. CDR1 and CDR2 (germline): MDHEN, SYDVKM. The CDR3 extends over 15 amino acids. CDR3 coding DNA: TGTGCCAGCAGTTCGACAGGGGTAGGAGTTGGGGAGTGGTACGTC. Protein sequence: CASSSTGVGVGEWYV.

The chain employs TRBV5-1 and TRBJ2-6; D remains unclear. The V gene lost 4 bases and the J gene lost 0 bases, with 11 bases spanning the gap. Per germline, CDR1 SGHRS and CDR2 YFSETQ. The CDR3 runs 16 residues. CDR3 DNA sequence: TGCGCCAGCAGCCTAGTAACGAACTCTGGGGCCAACGTCCTGACTTTC. Protein product: CASSLVTNSGANVLTF. The entire variable domain, with the rest obtained from reference TRBV5-1 and TRBJ2-6, is as follows: KAGVTQTPRYLIKTRGQQVTLSCSPISGHRSVSWYQQTPGQGLQFLFEYFSETQRNKGNFPGRFSGRQFSNSRSEMNVSTLELGDSALYLCASSLVTNSGANVLTFGAGSRLTVL.

This chain joins TRBV5-6 and TRBJ2-2; possible D gene TRBD2, 6 bases. V was pared by 5 bases and J by 3 bases, with 14 bases between. CDR1 is SGHDT and CDR2 is YYEEEE in the germline V gene. This CDR3 is built from 15 residues. CDR3 sequence (DNA): TGTGCCAGCAGTTCGACTAGGGAGGACACCGGGGAGCTGTTTTTT. This encodes CASSSTREDTGELFF.

This chain connects TRBV9 to TRBJ2-2; the D is unclear. The V gene lost 3 bases and the J gene lost 7 bases, with 16 bases spanning the gap. CDR3 size: 15 residues. Germline V gene data show CDR1 as SGDLS and CDR2 as YYNGEE. CDR3 sequence: CASSGSDGPIGELFF. The CDR3 DNA sequence: TGTGCCAGCAGCGGCAGTGATGGGCCAATCGGGGAGCTGTTTTTT.

V gene TRBV27 combines with J gene TRBJ2-7; 7 positions agree with TRBD1. The CDR3 is 13 amino acids. Looked up from germline, CDR1 is MNHEY and CDR2 is SMNVEV (reference sequence). V dropped 10 bases and J dropped 6; count of bases not matched to a gene: 12. The CDR3 DNA reads TGTGCCACTCGGGACAGAACCTCAAGCGAGCAGTACGTC. Encoded protein: CATRDRTSSEQYV.

The count of this clone is one. The chain uses TRBV18 and TRBJ2-7; 9 bases align to TRBD1. V was clipped by 6 bases and J by 4 bases; unmatched bases: 10. The CDR3 consists of 15 residues. Germline CDR1 and CDR2: KGHSH and LQKENI. This CDR3 is CASSDRRDRAYEQYF. In DNA form, the CDR3 reads TGTGCCAGCTCTGACCGCCGGGACAGGGCTTACGAGCAGTACTTC.

V gene TRBV6-1 combines with J gene TRBJ2-7; tentatively, D is TRBD1 (5 bases). Germline CDR1 and CDR2: MNHNS and SASEGT. This CDR3 region has 14 residues. V was pared by 8 bases and J by 3 bases, with 17 bases between. For the CDR3, the DNA is TGTGCCAGCCTCGGGCAGGGCGGTATCTACGAGCAGTACTTC. This sequence encodes CASLGQGGIYEQYF.

This clone was picked up a small number of times. The V call is TRBV7-2, the J call TRBJ2-3; D unclear. V gave up 2 bases and J gave up 2 bases, with 14 bases separating them. Per the germline V gene, CDR1 is SGHTA and CDR2 is FQGNSA. The CDR3 is made up of 16 amino acids. The chain's CDR3 is CASSLPPSGFTDTQYF. CDR3 in DNA: TGTGCCAGCAGCTTACCTCCCTCGGGTTTCACAGATACGCAGTATTTT.